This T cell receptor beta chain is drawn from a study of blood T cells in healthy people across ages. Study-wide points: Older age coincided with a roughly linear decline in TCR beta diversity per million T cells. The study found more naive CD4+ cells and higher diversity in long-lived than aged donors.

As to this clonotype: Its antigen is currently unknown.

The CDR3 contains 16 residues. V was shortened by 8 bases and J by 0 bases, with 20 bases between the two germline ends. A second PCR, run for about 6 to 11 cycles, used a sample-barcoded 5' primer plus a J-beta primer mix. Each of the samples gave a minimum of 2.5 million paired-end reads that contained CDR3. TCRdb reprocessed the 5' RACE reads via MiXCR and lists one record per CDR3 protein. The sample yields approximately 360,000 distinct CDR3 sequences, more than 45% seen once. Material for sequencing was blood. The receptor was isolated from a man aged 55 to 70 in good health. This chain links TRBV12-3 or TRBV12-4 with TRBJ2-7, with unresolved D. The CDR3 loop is CASGPRIFPSSYEQYF. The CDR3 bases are TGTGCCAGCGGTCCACGGATCTTCCCTAGCTCCTACGAGCAGTACTTC.